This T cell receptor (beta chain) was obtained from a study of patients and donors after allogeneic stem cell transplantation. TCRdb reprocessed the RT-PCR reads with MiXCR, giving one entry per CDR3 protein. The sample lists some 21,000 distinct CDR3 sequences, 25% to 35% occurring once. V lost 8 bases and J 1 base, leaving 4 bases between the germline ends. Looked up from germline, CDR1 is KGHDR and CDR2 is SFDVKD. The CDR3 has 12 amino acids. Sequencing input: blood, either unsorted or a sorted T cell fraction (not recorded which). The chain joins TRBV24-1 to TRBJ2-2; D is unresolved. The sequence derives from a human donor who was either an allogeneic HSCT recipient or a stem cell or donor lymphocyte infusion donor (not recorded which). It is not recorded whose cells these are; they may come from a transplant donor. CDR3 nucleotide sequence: TGTGCCACCATACAGAACACCGGGGAGCTGTTTTTT. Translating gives CATIQNTGELFF.